This entry features one T cell receptor (beta chain) sequence. The antigen remains undetermined. Both 60 Vbeta primers and 13 Jbeta primers went into the PCR. The assay was immunoSEQ multiplex PCR, and TCRdb's table has in-frame clones only and misses some. The data show approximately 150,000 clones, with roughly 76% seen just once and 4.9% held by the top ten. The sample belongs to a study of cytomegalovirus exposure and HLA in healthy donors. The study's findings and limits: A later analysis linked about 17,000 TCR beta sequences to HLA alleles at 0.05 false discovery rate.

The CDR3 runs 15 residues. V lost 3 bases, J lost 8 bases, and 17 bases lay in between. Germline V lookup: CDR1 MNHNS, CDR2 SASEGT. V usage is TRBV6-1 and J usage is TRBJ2-1, with D perhaps matching TRBD2 (6 bases). The sequenced sample was PBMCs. The origin of this receptor is a young woman in good health and CMV-seropositive. The CDR3 spells CASSEQAPPGDEQFF. In DNA form, the CDR3 reads TGTGCCAGCAGTGAGCAGGCCCCACCGGGGGATGAGCAGTTCTTC.